The 26 T cell receptor beta chains in this list originate from one sample, sequenced in a study of blood T cell repertoires in COVID-19. Clones were read by immunoSEQ multiplex PCR, and TCRdb kept only the in-frame ones, dropping some. The table records more than 110,000 clones, 84% of them present only once. Sequencing input: peripheral blood. Every receptor here comes from a woman of 80 years or more in a cohort sampled during active or convalescent COVID-19.

The chain links TRBV4-1 to TRBJ2-1; maybe TRBD2 (6 bases). The CDR3 extends over 16 amino acids. CDR1 and CDR2 from the germline V gene are MGHRA and YSYEKL. The V end was cut by 2 bases, the J end by 0 bases, with 11 bases between. The CDR3 coding sequence is TGCGCCAGCAGCCAACTAGCCGGGGGCTCCTACAATGAGCAGTTCTTC. It is translated as CASSQLAGGSYNEQFF.

This chain connects TRBV4-3 to TRBJ2-2; 10 positions agree with TRBD2. This CDR3 comprises 17 residues. The V and J ends lost 2 bases and 5 bases, in that order; junction bases with no gene match: 8. In germline, CDR1 is LGHNA, CDR2 YSLEER. The CDR3 sequence is CASSQQRGGLETGELFF. Here the CDR3 DNA reads TGCGCCAGCAGCCAACAGCGGGGGGGCCTCGAGACCGGGGAGCTGTTTTTT.

The rearrangement joins TRBV7-9 to TRBJ1-2, with 7 bases identical to TRBD1. This CDR3 contains 15 residues. Germline trimming cut 5 bases from V and 7 bases from J; bases unmatched to any gene: 13. The germline V gene has CDR1 SEHNR and CDR2 FQNEAQ (reference sequence). CDR3: CASSLLRTGDTGYTF. CDR3 bases: TGTGCCAGCAGCCTCTTACGTACAGGGGATACTGGCTACACCTTC.

The sample holds one count of this clone. J is TRBJ2-5 and V is TRBV7-9, with 10 bases fitting TRBD2. Trimming removed 4 bases from V and 4 bases from J; junction bases left unmatched: 3. CDR1 SEHNR and CDR2 FQNEAQ come from the germline V gene (reference sequence). The CDR3 totals 14 residues. The DNA for the CDR3 is TGTGCCAGCAGCTCAGCGGGGGGGCTAGAGACCCAGTACTTC. Protein: CASSSAGGLETQYF. Together with reference TRBV7-9 and TRBJ2-5, the CDR3 gives the full variable domain: DTGVSQNPRHKITKRGQNVTFRCDPISEHNRLYWYRQTLGQGPEFLTYFQNEAQLEKSRLLSDRFSAERPKGSFSTLEIQRTEQGDSAMYLCASSSAGGLETQYFGPGTRLLVL.

This clone was seen once. The rearrangement uses TRBV28 and TRBJ2-2; 11 bases fit TRBD1. The CDR3 covers 13 residues. Per the germline V gene, CDR1 is MDHEN and CDR2 is SYDVKM. CDR3 amino acids: CASGQGVTGELFF. CDR3 DNA: TGTGCGTCGGGACAGGGGGTAACCGGGGAGCTGTTTTTT.

J is TRBJ1-3 and V is TRBV5-1, with D perhaps TRBD1 (6 bases). V shed 2 bases and J shed 0 bases, with 12 bases lying between them. The CDR3 runs 16 residues. Germline CDR1 is SGHRS and CDR2 is YFSETQ. The CDR3 loop is CASSFGTTFSGNTIYF. The CDR3 DNA follows: TGCGCCAGCAGCTTCGGGACAACCTTCTCTGGAAACACCATATATTTT.

The chain uses TRBV7-9 and TRBJ2-5; D is unclear. Between the trimmed V and J ends, which lost 5 bases and 2 bases, there was a span of 9 bases. There are 13 residues in the CDR3. CDR1 is SEHNR and CDR2 is FQNEAQ in the germline V gene (reference sequence). The CDR3 DNA follows: TGTGCCAGCAGCCATGACACTCAAGAGACCCAGTACTTC. Protein sequence: CASSHDTQETQYF.

The V and J genes are TRBV2 and TRBJ1-2, with TRBD1 matching over 7 bases. Germline CDR1 SNHLY, CDR2 FYNNEI. Trimming at V came to 1 base and at J to 8 bases, leaving 1 base not matched to a gene. This CDR3 spans 12 amino acids. The CDR3 nucleotides are TGTGCCAGCAGTGAAGACAGGGGCGGCTACACCTTC. It codes for CASSEDRGGYTF.

The V call is TRBV18, the J call TRBJ2-5; 9 bases map to TRBD2. Germline V gives CDR1 KGHSH, CDR2 LQKENI. This CDR3 region has 15 residues. Trimming at V came to 3 bases and at J to 0 bases, leaving 2 bases not matched to a gene. The DNA for the CDR3 is TGTGCCAGCTCACCTAGCGGGGGTGACCAAGAGACCCAGTACTTC. Its translation: CASSPSGGDQETQYF.

This chain links TRBV18 with TRBJ2-3, with TRBD2 as a possible D gene (7 bases). The ends were cut back, 6 bases at V and 2 bases at J, with 21 bases in the middle. From germline, CDR1 is KGHSH and CDR2 LQKENI. This CDR3 contains 17 residues. CDR3 in DNA: TGTGCCAGCTCCCCCGGAGGCGGGGGCGCTCCCACAGATACGCAGTATTTT. It translates to CASSPGGGGAPTDTQYF.

J is TRBJ2-6 and V is TRBV7-2, with D unclear. V lost 7 bases to trimming and J lost 2 bases, with 9 bases between them. This CDR3 comprises 14 residues. Germline V gives CDR1 SGHTA, CDR2 FQGNSA. The CDR3 region has the DNA TGTGCCAGCACTATAAGTACTGGGGCCAACGTCCTGACTTTC. As protein: CASTISTGANVLTF.

The chain uses TRBV4-1 and TRBJ2-6; 11 nucleotides match TRBD1. Germline V gene data show CDR1 as MGHRA and CDR2 as YSYEKL. The CDR3 covers 19 residues. J was trimmed by 1 base and V by 5 bases; bases with no gene match: 10. CDR3 in DNA: TGCGCCAGCAGCTTCCGGACAGGGGGCCGAAAATCTGGGGCCAACGTCCTGACTTTC. Its protein is CASSFRTGGRKSGANVLTF.

J is TRBJ2-5 and V is TRBV30; 7 bases match TRBD2. Germline V lookup: CDR1 GTSNPN, CDR2 SVGIG (reference sequence). The CDR3 extends over 13 amino acids. V dropped 3 bases and J dropped 5; count of bases not matched to a gene: 6. DNA for the CDR3: TGTGCCTGGAGCCGCGGGAGAATGGAGACCCAGTACTTC. Translated, it gives CAWSRGRMETQYF.

The chain combines TRBV19 with TRBJ1-3; D perhaps matches TRBD1 (6 bases). CDR1 and CDR2 (germline): LNHDA, SQIVND (reference sequence). V lost 7 bases to trimming and J lost 4 bases, with 17 bases between them. The CDR3 spans 15 residues. CDR3 nucleotides: TGTGCCAGTATCTTGGAGCGGGGGCGAGGAAACACCATATATTTT. Residues: CASILERGRGNTIYF.

CDR3 in amino acids: CAISYRGDTEAFF. The CDR3 nucleotides read TGTGCCATCAGCTACAGGGGGGACACTGAAGCTTTCTTT. This chain connects TRBV10-3 to TRBJ1-1, with TRBD1 matching over 8 bases. The CDR3 is 13 residues long. Germline lookup yields CDR1 ENHRY and CDR2 SYGVKD. J was trimmed by 3 bases and V by 6 bases; bases with no gene match: 3.

The genes are TRBV24-1 and TRBJ2-2; 8 bases fit TRBD2. Trimming took 6 bases from V and 1 from J; bases not matched to a gene: 9. The CDR3 sequence is 17 residues long. Germline V lookup: CDR1 KGHDR, CDR2 SFDVKD. The CDR3 DNA follows: TGTGCCACCAGTTCTGGGTGGCGGGGGGAGAACACCGGGGAGCTGTTTTTT. This codes for CATSSGWRGENTGELFF.

This chain uses TRBV5-8 with TRBJ2-1; a possible D gene is TRBD1 (6 bases). Trimming removed 3 bases at V and 4 bases at J, with 17 bases between. This CDR3 spans 16 amino acids. The germline V gene encodes CDR1 SGHTS and CDR2 YDEGEE. For the CDR3, the DNA is TGTGCCAGCAGCTCACGAACAGGGAGAGGGTACAATGAGCAGTTCTTC. Translation: CASSSRTGRGYNEQFF.

The chain employs TRBV2 and TRBJ2-1, with D perhaps TRBD1 (5 bases). Germline V gene lookup returns CDR1 SNHLY and CDR2 FYNNEI. This CDR3 comprises 14 residues. The germline V and J ends were trimmed by 3 bases and 9 bases, with 15 bases remaining between them. The CDR3 bases are TGTGCCAGCAGTGACAGGGCGCCTACAGGTGAGCAGTTCTTC. It translates to CASSDRAPTGEQFF.

The chain combines TRBV9 with TRBJ2-3; 7 bases agree with TRBD2. The CDR3 contains 16 residues. V trimming: 2 bases; J trimming: 6 bases; junction bases outside the gene matches: 12. The germline gives CDR1 SGDLS, CDR2 YYNGEE. The CDR3 DNA reads as TGTGCCAGCAGCGTCTCCGGGACTACCAATCCGGATACGCAGTATTTT. The encoded protein is CASSVSGTTNPDTQYF.

The gene calls are TRBV28 and TRBJ1-2, with D possibly TRBD1 on 6 matching bases. Per germline, CDR1 MDHEN and CDR2 SYDVKM. This CDR3 region has 13 residues. V dropped 7 bases and J dropped 2 bases, with 11 bases sitting between them. DNA of the CDR3: TGTGCCAGCACTACAGGGTTCAACTATGGCTACACCTTC. The encoded protein is CASTTGFNYGYTF.

The V and J genes are TRBV27 and TRBJ1-1; TRBD1 matches 12 bases. This CDR3 has 20 amino acids. Germline values: CDR1 MNHEY, CDR2 SMNVEV (reference sequence). The V and J ends lost 4 bases and 0 bases, in that order; junction bases with no gene match: 15. The CDR3 here is CASSSISGTGGLGMNTEAFF. CDR3 DNA: TGTGCCAGCAGTTCCATATCCGGGACAGGGGGCTTGGGGATGAACACTGAAGCTTTCTTT.

The chain combines TRBV5-5 with TRBJ2-5; 9 positions agree with TRBD2. Germline loops: CDR1 SGHKS, CDR2 YYEKEE (reference sequence). V gave up 0 bases and J gave up 5 bases; unmatched junction bases: 8. The CDR3 loop spans 16 amino acids. DNA of the CDR3: TGTGCCAGCAGCTTGGGGCCAGCGGGGGGACGGGAGACCCAGTACTTC. It translates to CASSLGPAGGRETQYF. The full variable domain, completed using reference TRBV5-5 and TRBJ2-5, is DAGVTQSPTHLIKTRGQQVTLRCSPISGHKSVSWYQQVLGQGPQFIFQYYEKEERGRGNFPDRFSARQFPNYSSELNVNALLLGDSALYLCASSLGPAGGRETQYFGPGTRLLVL.

The chain carries TRBV4-3 and TRBJ1-2; D gene unclear. This CDR3 comprises 15 residues. V lost 6 bases to trimming and J lost 4 bases, with 18 bases between them. CDR1 and CDR2 (germline): LGHNA, YSLEER. The CDR3 is CASSHKAGTVYGYTF. The CDR3 DNA is TGCGCCAGCAGTCACAAGGCGGGCACGGTCTATGGCTACACCTTC.

The genes are TRBV20-1 and TRBJ1-2; D gene ambiguous. This CDR3 is 11 amino acids long. Trimming removed 8 bases from V and 5 bases from J, with 12 bases in between. The germline gives CDR1 DFQATT, CDR2 SNEGSKA (reference sequence). CDR3 amino acids: CSTTQKYGYTF. Written as DNA, the CDR3 is TGCAGTACCACCCAGAAATATGGCTACACCTTC.

The chain links TRBV7-9 to TRBJ1-1; 8 bases match TRBD1. Germline V gene data show CDR1 as SEHNR and CDR2 as FQNEAQ (reference sequence). Unmatched junction bases numbered 14, after V lost 5 bases and J lost 6 bases. The CDR3 totals 16 residues. The CDR3 region has the DNA TGTGCCAGCAGCCCCGGGACAGGCTTCGTTGACGCTGAAGCTTTCTTT. Encoded protein: CASSPGTGFVDAEAFF.

This clone has just one count. The chain joins TRBV7-8 to TRBJ2-1, with 13 bases lining up with TRBD2. The CDR3 covers 17 residues. J was trimmed by 6 bases and V by 2 bases; bases with no gene match: 7. Germline CDR1 and CDR2: SGHVS and FQNEAQ. The chain's CDR3 is CASSLYTSGGAFNEQFF. In DNA form, the CDR3 reads TGTGCCAGCAGCTTATATACTAGCGGGGGGGCTTTCAATGAGCAGTTCTTC.